Below are 14 T cell receptor beta chains sequenced from a single sample in a study of vaccination and CD4 T cells after COVID-19. Specified treatment: roughly 11-day PBMC culture with coronavirus spike peptide pools or control peptides (ViraFEST assay). These TCRs' antigens remain unknown. The Oncomine TCR Beta short-read assay sequenced DNA from cultured CD4+ T cells. TCRdb reprocessed the PCR reads via MiXCR and lists one record per CDR3 protein. The sample carries thousands of distinct CDR3 sequences, 77% recorded once. Sequences were obtained from CD4+ T cells from blood, cultured in vitro. These TCRs come from a human donor who had recovered from COVID-19.

The chain joins TRBV15 to TRBJ2-2; no clear D. Germline values: CDR1 LNHNV, CDR2 YYDKDF (reference sequence). Trimming took off 0 bases at V and 8 bases at J, with 10 bases between the two ends. This CDR3 spans 14 amino acids. The DNA for the CDR3 is TGTGCCACCAGCAGAGATCCAGTGGGGGGGGAGCTGTTTTTT. As protein: CATSRDPVGGELFF. The complete variable domain, with remaining parts taken from reference TRBV15 and TRBJ2-2, reads DAMVIQNPRYQVTQFGKPVTLSCSQTLNHNVMYWYQQKSSQAPKLLFHYYDKDFNNEADTPDNFQSRRPNTSFCFLDIRSPGLGDTAMYLCATSRDPVGGELFFGEGSRLTVL.

V usage is TRBV24-1 and J usage is TRBJ1-5; TRBD1 might be the D (5 bases). Trimming stripped 3 bases from V and 2 bases from J, with 13 bases between. From germline, CDR1 is KGHDR and CDR2 SFDVKD. There are 16 residues in the CDR3. The CDR3 is CATSDPGLGGNQPQHF. The CDR3 region has the DNA TGTGCCACCAGTGATCCCGGGCTGGGGGGCAATCAGCCCCAGCATTTT.

This rearrangement joins TRBV12-3 or TRBV12-4 to TRBJ1-1; no firm D call. V was clipped by 1 base and J by 2 bases, with 5 bases between them. This CDR3 contains 13 residues. CDR3 sequence reads: CASSLVANTEAFF. The CDR3 coding sequence is TGTGCCAGCAGTTTAGTGGCTAACACTGAAGCTTTCTTT.

The chain couples TRBV20-1 to TRBJ2-7; no clear D. Between the trimmed V and J ends, which lost 5 bases and 2 bases, there was a span of 22 bases. In germline, CDR1 is DFQATT, CDR2 SNEGSKA (reference sequence). The CDR3 length is 16 residues. Written as DNA, the CDR3 is TGCAGTGCTCCCATGAGAGCGCATTTTGGGGCCTACGAGCAGTACTTC. Translated, it gives CSAPMRAHFGAYEQYF.

The V gene is TRBV6-5, the J gene TRBJ1-2, with unresolved D. The germline gives CDR1 MNHEY, CDR2 SVGAGI. V was trimmed by 2 bases and J by 9 bases, leaving 19 bases between them. This CDR3 spans 15 amino acids. CDR3 residues: CASSYAPTRTDRYTF. The DNA of the CDR3 is TGTGCCAGCAGTTACGCCCCGACGCGGACGGATCGCTACACCTTC.

This clonotype appeared once. The chain couples TRBV6-1 to TRBJ2-5; 8 nucleotides agree with TRBD1. V trimming: 5 bases; J trimming: 2 bases; junction bases outside the gene matches: 19. CDR1 is MNHNS, CDR2 SASEGT, per germline. The CDR3 is 19 amino acids. The CDR3 spells CASSRPGTGLRPNQETQYF. As DNA, the CDR3 is TGTGCCAGCAGTCGTCCCGGGACAGGTTTGAGGCCCAATCAAGAGACCCAGTACTTC.

The genes are TRBV7-2 and TRBJ1-2, with a possible D match to TRBD1 (6 bases). The germline gives CDR1 SGHTA, CDR2 FQGNSA. CDR3 length: 14 amino acids. Between the trimmed V and J ends, which lost 3 bases and 6 bases, there was a span of 14 bases. The CDR3 sequence: CASSLLRGANGYTF. The CDR3 DNA is TGTGCCAGCAGCTTGCTACGGGGGGCGAATGGCTACACCTTC.

J is TRBJ1-2 and V is TRBV6-1, with a possible D match to TRBD1 (6 bases). Germline CDR1 MNHNS, CDR2 SASEGT. The CDR3 loop spans 13 amino acids. V was shortened by 3 bases and J by 3 bases, with 8 bases between the two germline ends. Here the CDR3 DNA reads TGTGCCAGCAGTGAGACAGGTTACTATGGCTACACCTTC. Its protein product is CASSETGYYGYTF.

This clonotype ranks as medium-sized (0.01 to 0.1%). The genes are TRBV18 and TRBJ1-1; D is unclear. Looked up from germline, CDR1 is KGHSH and CDR2 is LQKENI. The ends were cut back, 3 bases at V and 3 bases at J, with 17 bases in the middle. This CDR3 spans 16 amino acids. The CDR3 nucleotides read TGTGCCAGCTCACCGAAAGGCCGGAACAGCGACACTGAAGCTTTCTTT. It codes for CASSPKGRNSDTEAFF.

The rearrangement links TRBV20-1 to TRBJ2-1, with 7 nucleotides matching TRBD2. V was pared by 0 bases and J by 0 bases, with 5 bases of the junction left unmatched. The CDR3 runs to 16 residues. Germline assignment: CDR1 DFQATT and CDR2 SNEGSKA (reference sequence). In DNA form, the CDR3 reads TGCAGTGCTAGAGATCGGGGCGGGGGCTCCTACAATGAGCAGTTCTTC. Translated: CSARDRGGGSYNEQFF.

On this clonotype: The junction and the germline gene differ at one end; a read error may be behind it. The rearrangement uses TRBV5-1 and TRBJ2-7; 7 bases agree with TRBD2. The CDR3 totals 17 residues. Looked up from germline, CDR1 is SGHRS and CDR2 is YFSETQ. The CDR3 reads CANSLEGGPGTNLKQYF. The CDR3 coding sequence is TGCGCCAACAGCTTGGAGGGCGGCCCGGGGACTAATTTGAAGCAGTACTTC.

The rearrangement links TRBV24-1 to TRBJ2-5; 13 bases are a match to TRBD2. The CDR3 consists of 17 residues. Germline V CDR1 and CDR2: KGHDR, SFDVKD. J gave up 1 base and V 4 bases, and 5 bases lay outside the gene matches. The CDR3 loop reads CATSDPGLAGVQETQYF. As DNA, the CDR3 is TGTGCCACCAGTGACCCCGGACTAGCGGGGGTCCAAGAGACCCAGTACTTC.

The rearrangement joins TRBV20-1 to TRBJ1-5; possible D gene TRBD1, 5 bases. Trimming removed 4 bases from V and 5 bases from J, with 15 bases in between. The germline V gene has CDR1 DFQATT and CDR2 SNEGSKA (reference sequence). The CDR3 is 14 residues long. The CDR3 region is CSAILQGRDQPQHF. For the CDR3, the DNA is TGCAGTGCTATACTCCAGGGTAGGGATCAGCCCCAGCATTTT.

This clonotype was observed a single time. The V gene is TRBV19, the J gene TRBJ2-3; no reliable D call. V was pared by 4 bases and J by 0 bases, with 8 bases between. The germline V gene has CDR1 LNHDA and CDR2 SQIVND (reference sequence). There are 14 residues in the CDR3. CDR3 sequence: CASSKTASTDTQYF. DNA for the CDR3: TGTGCCAGTAGTAAGACGGCTAGCACAGATACGCAGTATTTT.